The 10 T cell receptor beta chains below all came from one sample that was sequenced in a study of metastatic and nonmetastatic thyroid tumors (dated by TCRdb to the early 2020s). No patient had received any treatment before thyroid surgery. The library was obtained by PCR. Sequencing was carried out with an Illumina HiSeq 4000. TCRdb ran its own pipeline on the public reads, namely fastp trimming at Q25 and MiXCR clone calling, and kept in-frame beta chains. Recorded for this sample are about 40,000 clones; approximately 10% of them occurred a single time. Of the sample, around 25% is held by the ten largest clones. Sequences were obtained from blood. Every receptor here comes from a female donor with papillary thyroid cancer or a benign thyroid nodule (not recorded which). Some clones in this sample may be carry-over from other donors' samples.

This clone was counted at least ten times. This chain joins TRBV6-1 and TRBJ1-1; 7 bases map to TRBD1. Trimming cost V 2 bases and J 10 bases; bases outside gene matches: 13. Germline V CDR1 and CDR2: MNHNS, SASEGT. CDR3 length: 15 residues. Here the CDR3 reads CASSEYETGVFLAFF. In DNA form, the CDR3 reads TGTGCCAGCAGTGAATACGAAACAGGGGTTTTTTTAGCTTTCTTT.

This clone was counted many times. This rearrangement joins TRBV10-3 to TRBJ1-2; TRBD1 matches at 7 bases. The CDR3 contains 18 residues. The trim removed 9 bases at V and 1 base at J, leaving 20 bases unmatched. The germline CDR1 and CDR2 sequences are ENHRY and SYGVKD. Here the CDR3 reads CAITGVLFRNPNNYGYTF. CDR3 DNA: TGTGCCATTACAGGGGTACTGTTCCGAAATCCCAATAACTATGGCTACACCTTC.

The chain employs TRBV12-3 or TRBV12-4 and TRBJ2-7; 9 bases match TRBD2. The CDR3 spans 14 residues. The trim removed 7 bases at V and 2 bases at J, leaving 6 bases unmatched. CDR3 in amino acids: CASIQTSGTYEQYF. For the CDR3, the DNA is TGTGCCAGCATTCAGACTAGCGGCACCTACGAGCAGTACTTC.

The sample holds many counts of this clone. The chain uses TRBV20-1 and TRBJ1-1; D is perhaps TRBD1 (6 bases). The CDR3 is made up of 15 amino acids. The germline V gene has CDR1 DFQATT and CDR2 SNEGSKA (reference sequence). Trimming shortened V by 3 bases and J by 1 base, and 15 bases separated the two germline ends. Here the CDR3 reads CSASTGNVGNTEAFF. CDR3 DNA sequence: TGCAGTGCTAGTACAGGGAATGTAGGGAACACTGAAGCTTTCTTT.

This clone is classed as medium-sized (0.01 to 0.1%). V is TRBV28 and J is TRBJ2-7; no clear D gene. This CDR3 comprises 16 residues. V lost 4 bases to trimming and J lost 6 bases, with 22 bases between them. CDR1 is MDHEN, CDR2 SYDVKM, per germline. CDR3 DNA: TGTGCCAGCAGTTCAGCCCTCCGGGCGTCTTTGGGCGAGCAGTACTTC. This codes for CASSSALRASLGEQYF. Variable domain in full (rest from reference TRBV28 and TRBJ2-7): DVKVTQSSRYLVKRTGEKVFLECVQDMDHENMFWYRQDPGLGLRLIYFSYDVKMKEKGDIPEGYSVSREKKERFSLILESASTNQTSMYLCASSSALRASLGEQYFGPGTRLTVT.

This clone was seen repeatedly, ten times or more. This chain uses TRBV5-4 with TRBJ2-2; 8 bases line up with TRBD2. The V and J ends lost 3 bases and 1 base, in that order; junction bases with no gene match: 5. There are 16 residues in the CDR3. The V gene's germline CDR1 is SGHNT and CDR2 YYREEE (reference sequence). In DNA form, the CDR3 reads TGTGCCAGCAGCTCAACTAGCGGAATGAACACCGGGGAGCTGTTTTTT. This gives the protein CASSSTSGMNTGELFF.

This clone was picked up many times. This chain connects TRBV19 to TRBJ1-2; D is unresolved. In germline, CDR1 is LNHDA, CDR2 SQIVND (reference sequence). Trimming stripped 5 bases from V and 3 bases from J, with 13 bases between. This CDR3 region has 14 residues. CDR3: CASSPIERDYGYTF. The CDR3 nucleotides read TGTGCCAGTAGTCCCATTGAAAGGGACTATGGCTACACCTTC.

This clone was counted many times. The J gene is TRBJ1-2, the V gene TRBV14; D is perhaps TRBD1 (6 bases). The CDR3 totals 15 residues. The V gene lost 4 bases and the J gene lost 4 bases, with 16 bases spanning the gap. Germline-derived CDR1 and CDR2 are SGHDN and FVKESK. CDR3 nucleotide sequence: TGTGCCAGCAGCCCCAGAGGGGGGGTTGCCTATGGCTACACCTTC. Translated: CASSPRGGVAYGYTF.

At least ten counts were recorded for this clone. The rearrangement joins TRBV6-1 to TRBJ1-4; 7 positions match TRBD1. CDR1 and CDR2 from the germline V gene are MNHNS and SASEGT. V lost 7 bases, J lost 7 bases, and 15 bases stayed unmatched. The length of the CDR3 is 16 residues. CDR3 amino acids: CASTGTVSRNGEKLFF. For the CDR3, the DNA is TGTGCCAGCACCGGGACAGTATCTCGGAACGGTGAAAAACTGTTTTTT.

Turning to this clone: This likely comes from a read error, as the CDR3 has no conserved phenylalanine or tryptophan at its end. The CDR3 spells CASMSFEVTMRGSYGQYL. As DNA, the CDR3 is TGTGCCAGCATGTCGTTTGAGGTCACCATGCGGGGGTCCTACGGGCAGTACCTC. The chain recombines TRBV2 with TRBJ2-7; TRBD2 matches at 7 bases. The germline CDR1 and CDR2 sequences are SNHLY and FYNNEI. The CDR3 consists of 18 residues.